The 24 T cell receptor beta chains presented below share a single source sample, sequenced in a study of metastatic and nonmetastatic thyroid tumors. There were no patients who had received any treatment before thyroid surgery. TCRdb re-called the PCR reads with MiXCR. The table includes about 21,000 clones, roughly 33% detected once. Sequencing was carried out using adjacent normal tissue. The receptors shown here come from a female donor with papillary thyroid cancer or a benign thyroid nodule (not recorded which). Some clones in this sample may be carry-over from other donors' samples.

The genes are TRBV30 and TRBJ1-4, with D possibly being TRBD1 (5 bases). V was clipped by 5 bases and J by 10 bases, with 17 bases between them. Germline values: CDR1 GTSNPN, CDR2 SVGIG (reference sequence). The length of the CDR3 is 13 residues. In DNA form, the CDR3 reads TGTGCCTGGCTTAGCGGTGGGGCCAGAAAACTGTTTTTT. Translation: CAWLSGGARKLFF.

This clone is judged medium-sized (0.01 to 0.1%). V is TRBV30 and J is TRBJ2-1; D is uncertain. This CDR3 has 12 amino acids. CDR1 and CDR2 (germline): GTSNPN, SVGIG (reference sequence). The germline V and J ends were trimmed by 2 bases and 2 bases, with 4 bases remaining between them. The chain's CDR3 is CAWSSTYNEQFF. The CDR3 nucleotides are TGTGCCTGGAGTTCGACCTACAATGAGCAGTTCTTC.

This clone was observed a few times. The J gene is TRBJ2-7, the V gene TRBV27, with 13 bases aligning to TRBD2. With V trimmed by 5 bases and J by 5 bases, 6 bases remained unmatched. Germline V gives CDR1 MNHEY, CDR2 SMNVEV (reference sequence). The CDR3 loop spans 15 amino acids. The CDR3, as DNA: TGTGCCAGCAGTACTACTAGCGGGAGGGCCCACGAGCAGTACTTC. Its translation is CASSTTSGRAHEQYF.

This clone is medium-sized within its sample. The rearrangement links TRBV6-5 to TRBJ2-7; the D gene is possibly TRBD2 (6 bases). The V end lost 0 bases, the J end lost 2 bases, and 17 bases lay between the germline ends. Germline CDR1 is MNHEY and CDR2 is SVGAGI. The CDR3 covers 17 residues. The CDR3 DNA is TGTGCCAGCAGTTACTCAATCGGCGGGGCACAAACCTACGAGCAGTACTTC. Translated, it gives CASSYSIGGAQTYEQYF.

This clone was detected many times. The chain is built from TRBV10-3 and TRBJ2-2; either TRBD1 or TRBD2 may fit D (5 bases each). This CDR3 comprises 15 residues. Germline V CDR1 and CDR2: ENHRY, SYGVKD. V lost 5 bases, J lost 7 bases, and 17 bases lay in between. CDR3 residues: CAISQAGTSGGELFF. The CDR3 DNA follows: TGTGCCATCAGTCAAGCCGGGACCTCTGGCGGGGAGCTGTTTTTT.

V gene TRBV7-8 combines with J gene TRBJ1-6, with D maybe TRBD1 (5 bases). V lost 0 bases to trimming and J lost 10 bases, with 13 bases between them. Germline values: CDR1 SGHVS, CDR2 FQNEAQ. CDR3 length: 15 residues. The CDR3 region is CASSLAMGESSPLHF. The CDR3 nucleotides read TGTGCCAGCAGCTTAGCGATGGGGGAATCCTCACCCCTCCACTTT.

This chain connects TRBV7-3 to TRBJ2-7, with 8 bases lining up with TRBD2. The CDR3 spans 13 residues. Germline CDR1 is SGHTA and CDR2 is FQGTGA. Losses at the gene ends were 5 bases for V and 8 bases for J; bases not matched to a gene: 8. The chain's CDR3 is CASSPQSGGKQYF. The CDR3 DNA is TGTGCCAGCAGCCCCCAGTCGGGGGGGAAGCAGTACTTC.

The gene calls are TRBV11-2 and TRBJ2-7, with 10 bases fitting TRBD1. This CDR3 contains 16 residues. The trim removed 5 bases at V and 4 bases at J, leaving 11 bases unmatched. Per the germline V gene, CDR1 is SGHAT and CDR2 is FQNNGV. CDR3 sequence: CASSRGQGRLPYEQYF. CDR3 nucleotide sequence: TGTGCCAGCAGCCGGGGACAGGGGCGACTACCATACGAGCAGTACTTC.

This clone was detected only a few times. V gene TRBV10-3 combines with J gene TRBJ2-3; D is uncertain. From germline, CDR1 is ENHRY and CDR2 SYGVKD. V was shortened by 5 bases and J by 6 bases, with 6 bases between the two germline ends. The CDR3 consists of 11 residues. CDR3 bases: TGTGCCATCAGTAACGTGGATACGCAGTATTTT. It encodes CAISNVDTQYF.

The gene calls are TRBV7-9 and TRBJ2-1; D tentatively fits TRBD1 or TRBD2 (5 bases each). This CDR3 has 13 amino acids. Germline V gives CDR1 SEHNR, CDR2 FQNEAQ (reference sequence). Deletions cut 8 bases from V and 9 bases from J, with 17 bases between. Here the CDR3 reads CASGKLQAGEQFF. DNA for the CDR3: TGTGCCAGCGGAAAATTACAGGCGGGTGAGCAGTTCTTC.

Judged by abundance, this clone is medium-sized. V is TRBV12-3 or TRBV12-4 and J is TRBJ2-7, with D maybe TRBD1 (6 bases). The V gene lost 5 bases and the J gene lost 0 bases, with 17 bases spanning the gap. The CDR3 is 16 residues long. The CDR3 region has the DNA TGTGCCAGCAGTGTCAGGGGCTACGGGTTCTCCTACGAGCAGTACTTC. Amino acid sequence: CASSVRGYGFSYEQYF.

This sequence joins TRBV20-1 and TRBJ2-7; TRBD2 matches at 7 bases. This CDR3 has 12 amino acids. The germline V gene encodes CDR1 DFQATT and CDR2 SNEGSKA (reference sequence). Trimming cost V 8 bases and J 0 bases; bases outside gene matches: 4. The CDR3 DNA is TGCAGTACCACTAGCGACTCCTACGAGCAGTACTTC. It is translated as CSTTSDSYEQYF.

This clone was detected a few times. Written as DNA, the CDR3 is TGTGCCAGCAGCGCCAGTCGGGGTGCCTCCTACGAGCAGTACTTC. It is translated as CASSASRGASYEQYF. The J gene is TRBJ2-7, the V gene TRBV6-1; D is perhaps TRBD2 (5 bases). Germline CDR1 reads MNHNS; CDR2 reads SASEGT. Trimming left V 6 bases short and J 0 bases short, with 15 bases between. This CDR3 region has 15 residues.

CDR3 bases: TGTGCCAGCAGTCGAACCCTTACGGGACTAGCTTTAGATGAGCAGTTCTTC. Translation gives CASSRTLTGLALDEQFF. The chain links TRBV27 to TRBJ2-1, with 9 bases matching TRBD2. The CDR3 has 17 amino acids. The V and J ends lost 5 bases and 8 bases, in that order; junction bases with no gene match: 16. CDR1 and CDR2 from the germline V gene are MNHEY and SMNVEV (reference sequence).

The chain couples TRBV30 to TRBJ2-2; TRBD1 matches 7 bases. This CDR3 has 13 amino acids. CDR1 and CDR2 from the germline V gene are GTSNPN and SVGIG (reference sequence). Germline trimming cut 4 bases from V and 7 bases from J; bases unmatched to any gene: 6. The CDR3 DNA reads TGTGCCTGGACCGGGACAGTGAGCGGGGAGCTGTTTTTT. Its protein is CAWTGTVSGELFF.

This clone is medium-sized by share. The CDR3 is CASSQALYSLSQYF. CDR3 nucleotide sequence: TGTGCCAGCAGCCAAGCCCTCTATAGCCTTTCCCAGTACTTC. The chain links TRBV3-1 to TRBJ2-5; D ambiguous. The CDR3 has 14 amino acids. The germline gives CDR1 LGHDT, CDR2 YNNKEL (reference sequence). The V and J ends lost 1 base and 9 bases respectively, with 15 bases between them.

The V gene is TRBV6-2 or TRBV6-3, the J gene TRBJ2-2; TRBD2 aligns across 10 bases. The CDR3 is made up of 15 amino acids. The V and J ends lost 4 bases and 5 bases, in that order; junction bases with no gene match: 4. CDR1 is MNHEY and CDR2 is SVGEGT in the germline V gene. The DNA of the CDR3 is TGTGCCAGCAGTTTAGCGGGAGGATGGACCGGGGAGCTGTTTTTT. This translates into CASSLAGGWTGELFF.

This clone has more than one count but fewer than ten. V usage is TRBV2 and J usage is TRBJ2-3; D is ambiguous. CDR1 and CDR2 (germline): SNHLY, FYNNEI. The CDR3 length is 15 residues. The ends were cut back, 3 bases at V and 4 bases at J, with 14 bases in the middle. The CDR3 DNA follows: TGTGCCAGCAGTGATTATAGGGAAAAGCCAGATACGCAGTATTTT. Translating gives CASSDYREKPDTQYF.

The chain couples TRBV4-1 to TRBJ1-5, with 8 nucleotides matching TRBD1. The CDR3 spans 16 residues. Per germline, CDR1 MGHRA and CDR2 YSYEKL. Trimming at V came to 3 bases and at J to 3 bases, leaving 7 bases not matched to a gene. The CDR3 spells CASSQVGQGSNQPQHF. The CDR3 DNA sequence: TGCGCCAGCAGCCAGGTCGGACAGGGCTCCAATCAGCCCCAGCATTTT.

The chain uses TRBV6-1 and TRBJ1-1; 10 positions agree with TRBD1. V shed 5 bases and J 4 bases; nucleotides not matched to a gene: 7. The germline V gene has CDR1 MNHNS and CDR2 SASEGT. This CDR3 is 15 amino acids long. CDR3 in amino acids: CASSQEGTGVTEAFF. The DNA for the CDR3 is TGTGCCAGCAGTCAAGAAGGGACAGGGGTCACTGAAGCTTTCTTT.

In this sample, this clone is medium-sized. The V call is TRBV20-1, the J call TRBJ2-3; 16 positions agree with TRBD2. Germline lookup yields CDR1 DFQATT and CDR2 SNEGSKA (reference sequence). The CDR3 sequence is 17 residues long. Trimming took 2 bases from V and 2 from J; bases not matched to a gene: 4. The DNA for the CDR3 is TGCAGTGCTAGACCCGGGACTAGCGGGGGGGACACAGATACGCAGTATTTT. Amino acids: CSARPGTSGGDTDTQYF.

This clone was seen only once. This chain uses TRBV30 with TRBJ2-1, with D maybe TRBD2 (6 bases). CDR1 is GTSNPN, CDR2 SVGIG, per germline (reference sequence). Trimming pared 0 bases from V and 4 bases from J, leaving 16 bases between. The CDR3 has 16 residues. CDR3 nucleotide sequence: TGTGCCTGGAGTGTAAAGCGGGCAGGAACTTACAATGAGCAGTTCTTC. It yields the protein CAWSVKRAGTYNEQFF. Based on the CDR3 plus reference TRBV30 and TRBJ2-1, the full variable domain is SQTIHQWPATLVQPVGSPLSLECTVEGTSNPNLYWYRQAAGRGLQLLFYSVGIGQISSEVPQNLSASRPQDRQFILSSKKLLLSDSGFYLCAWSVKRAGTYNEQFFGPGTRLTVL.

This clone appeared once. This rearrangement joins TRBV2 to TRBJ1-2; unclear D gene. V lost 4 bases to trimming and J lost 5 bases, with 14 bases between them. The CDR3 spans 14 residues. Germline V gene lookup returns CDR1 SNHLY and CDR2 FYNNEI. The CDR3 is CASSVGSGGYGYTF. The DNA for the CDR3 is TGTGCCAGCAGTGTGGGATCCGGTGGGTATGGCTACACCTTC.

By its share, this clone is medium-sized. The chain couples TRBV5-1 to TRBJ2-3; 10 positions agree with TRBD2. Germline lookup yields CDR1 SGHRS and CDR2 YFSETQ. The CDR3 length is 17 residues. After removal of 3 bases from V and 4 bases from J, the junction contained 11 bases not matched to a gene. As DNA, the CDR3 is TGCGCCAGCAGCTACTACTCAAGCGGGGGGGGCGCAGATACGCAGTATTTT. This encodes CASSYYSSGGGADTQYF.